The 6 T cell receptor beta chains presented below share a single source sample, sequenced in a study of radiotherapy plus CTLA-4 blockade in lung cancer. Clones were sequenced by immunoSEQ multiplex PCR, and TCRdb holds only the in-frame ones, with some missing. The table lists over 100,000 clones, around 84% of them singletons. Sequencing used peripheral blood, obtained from a patient treated with radiotherapy plus ipilimumab. These TCRs come from a human donor with non-small cell lung cancer that progressed on radiotherapy plus ipilimumab. Some clones in this sample may be carry-over from other donors' samples.

This clone is a singleton in its sample. The chain couples TRBV5-1 to TRBJ2-7; D may be TRBD1 (6 bases). This CDR3 contains 12 residues. V was pared by 4 bases and J by 8 bases, with 13 bases between. The germline gives CDR1 SGHRS, CDR2 YFSETQ. In nucleotides, the CDR3 is TGCGCCAGCAGCACACAGGGAGAGCAGCAGTACTTC. It yields the protein CASSTQGEQQYF.

The chain has TRBV28 and TRBJ1-1, with TRBD1 as a possible D gene (6 bases). This CDR3 region has 15 residues. Germline V lookup: CDR1 MDHEN, CDR2 SYDVKM. The germline V and J ends were trimmed by 5 bases and 4 bases, with 17 bases remaining between them. CDR3 residues: CASSVSQGYGTEAFF. The CDR3 DNA reads TGTGCCAGCAGTGTCTCACAGGGTTATGGCACTGAAGCTTTCTTT.

This clone was observed a handful of times. The chain joins TRBV28 to TRBJ2-7; D uncertain. This CDR3 is 16 amino acids long. The V end lost 4 bases, the J end lost 2 bases, and 18 bases lay between the germline ends. Germline V gives CDR1 MDHEN, CDR2 SYDVKM. The CDR3 sequence is CASSSHAPDQAYEQYF. CDR3 sequence (DNA): TGTGCCAGCAGTTCCCACGCCCCAGACCAGGCCTACGAGCAGTACTTC.

This clone has just a few counts. CDR3 residues: CASSQDPATDTQYF. The CDR3 DNA reads TGCGCCAGCAGCCAAGATCCAGCCACAGATACGCAGTATTTT. The chain uses TRBV4-3 and TRBJ2-3; no clear D gene. V lost 0 bases, J lost 2 bases, and 6 bases lay in between. This CDR3 has 14 residues. Germline V gives CDR1 LGHNA, CDR2 YSLEER.

The chain uses TRBV6-8 and TRBJ1-2; D perhaps matches TRBD1 (5 bases). V dropped 2 bases and J dropped 2 bases, with 24 bases sitting between them. This CDR3 spans 19 amino acids. Germline lookup yields CDR1 MNHGY and CDR2 SAAAGT. DNA for the CDR3: TGTGCCAGCAGTTACGGGGACCTTCAAGTGCCCTCCGCCAACTATGGCTACACCTTC. Translated: CASSYGDLQVPSANYGYTF.

The chain carries TRBV10-1 and TRBJ1-2, with 7 nucleotides matching TRBD1. Germline trimming cut 2 bases from V and 6 bases from J; bases unmatched to any gene: 3. The CDR3 extends over 13 amino acids. Germline V gives CDR1 WNHNN, CDR2 SYGVQD (reference sequence). For the CDR3, the DNA is TGCGCCAGCAGTGAGGGGACAGACGATGGCTACACCTTC. It translates to CASSEGTDDGYTF.